This T cell receptor (beta chain) appears in the sequencing data of a study of blood T cell repertoires in COVID-19. At the level of the study: T cells, B-cell-depleted T cells, or PBMCs provided the cDNA or gDNA that served as material.

Original processing notes: Reference gene primers were amplified, and this amplification served to estimate nucleated cell counts. Assay: immunoSEQ multiplex PCR; the TCRdb copy retains only in-frame clones and omits some. V and J calls and clone size are copied from that table; D and trimming were computed from the DNA. This sample yields tens of thousands of clones, of which approximately 90% are seen a single time; more than 0.95% belongs to the top ten. The CDR3 has 14 amino acids. Germline V gives CDR1 SGHDT, CDR2 YYEEEE. The V gene lost 5 bases and the J gene lost 6 bases, with 14 bases spanning the gap. Participants reported their clinical history, and cohort assignment relied on those reports.

The J gene is TRBJ2-2, the V gene TRBV5-6; D possibly corresponds to TRBD1 (6 bases). Sample: PBMCs or T cells enriched from blood (not recorded which). The TCR was taken from a woman aged 45-65 years with acute COVID-19. The CDR3 DNA follows: TGTGCCAGCAGAAAGACAGGAGCCTCCGGGGAGCTGTTTTTT. Its protein is CASRKTGASGELFF.